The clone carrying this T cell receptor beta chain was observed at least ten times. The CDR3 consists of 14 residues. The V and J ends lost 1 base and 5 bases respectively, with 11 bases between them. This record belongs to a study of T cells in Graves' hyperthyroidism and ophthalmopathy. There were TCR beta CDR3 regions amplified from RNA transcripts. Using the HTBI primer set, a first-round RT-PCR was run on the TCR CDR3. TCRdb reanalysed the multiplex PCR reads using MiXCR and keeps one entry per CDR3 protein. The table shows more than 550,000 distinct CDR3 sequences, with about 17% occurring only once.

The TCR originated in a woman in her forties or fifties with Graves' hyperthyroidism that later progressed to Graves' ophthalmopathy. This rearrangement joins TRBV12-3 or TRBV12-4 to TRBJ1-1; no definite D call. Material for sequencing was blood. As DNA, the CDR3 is TGTGCCAGCAGTTTAGTGGTGCAAGGGACTGAAGCTTTCTTT. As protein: CASSLVVQGTEAFF.